The T cell receptor beta chain described here comes from a study of radiotherapy plus CTLA-4 blockade in lung cancer. Findings of the study overall: Expansion in blood of tumor-derived TCR clones was seen after radiotherapy plus ipilimumab. Reports state that early shifts in blood T cell clones, with interferon-beta, best predicted response.

Germline V gene sequence: CDR1 MGHRA, CDR2 YSYEKL. CDR3 size: 18 residues. V dropped 0 bases and J dropped 0 bases, with 16 bases sitting between them. Using immunoSEQ multiplex PCR, the repertoire was profiled, and TCRdb retains in-frame clones only, with some absent. The sample has around 37,000 clones, around 75% seen once; the top ten hold 12% to 15%. Notes on this clone: Its cognate antigen is unknown.

V and J are TRBV4-1 and TRBJ2-3; D is unresolved. The sequence derives from a human donor with non-small cell lung cancer that progressed on radiotherapy plus ipilimumab. The material was peripheral blood, obtained from a patient treated with radiotherapy plus ipilimumab. CDR3 sequence: CASSQDIASLESTDTQYF. CDR3 nucleotides: TGCGCCAGCAGCCAAGATATCGCCAGCCTAGAAAGCACAGATACGCAGTATTTT.